This T cell receptor (beta chain) was retrieved from a study of OX40 agonist ivuxolimab in advanced cancers. In the study overall: Patients received ivuxolimab, an intravenous treatment, every 2 weeks at 0.01 to 10 mg/kg. Study results and caveats: Mean expanded clone counts were higher in CD8+ than CD4+ T cells.

Germline V gene lookup returns CDR1 SGDLS and CDR2 YYNGEE. The CDR3 is 15 amino acids. The J segment lost 3 bases and the V segment lost 0 bases, leaving 5 bases of the junction unmatched. This table comes from immunoSEQ multiplex PCR, and its TCRdb copy is limited to in-frame clones, with some not included. This sample has 45,000 to 55,000 clones; approximately 88% occur once, and the top ten carry 1% to 1.3%. Notes on this clone: Its specificity is unknown.

This TCR was recovered from an adult with an advanced solid tumor such as melanoma, head and neck, liver or kidney cancer. Sequences were derived from CD4+ or CD8+ T cells sorted from blood, sampled in a trial of the OX40 agonist ivuxolimab. This sequence joins TRBV9 and TRBJ2-7; 8 nucleotides match TRBD2. DNA of the CDR3: TGTGCCAGCAGCGTAGTACCCGGGGGGGACTACGAGCAGTACTTC. It codes for CASSVVPGGDYEQYF.